One and the same sample provided the 12 T cell receptor beta chains below, sequenced in a study of T cells in Graves' hyperthyroidism and ophthalmopathy. TCR beta CDR3 region amplification was performed from RNA transcripts. First-round RT-PCR with HTBI primers amplified the TCR CDR3 region. TCRdb reanalysed the multiplex PCR reads using MiXCR and keeps one entry per CDR3 protein. The table records 140,000 or so distinct CDR3 sequences, more than 20% of them present only once. The source material was blood. The receptor source for this set is a woman aged 45 to 65 with Graves' hyperthyroidism that later progressed to Graves' ophthalmopathy.

In its sample, this clonotype was seen many times. The rearrangement uses TRBV20-1 and TRBJ2-7, with TRBD2 matching over 9 bases. The CDR3 runs to 13 residues. Germline CDR1 DFQATT, CDR2 SNEGSKA (reference sequence). The CDR3 reads CSARGGLAYEQYF. CDR3 nucleotide sequence: TGCAGCGCGCGGGGGGGACTAGCTTACGAGCAGTACTTC.

This clonotype was seen many times. The CDR3 sequence: CSASTGGRGGNQPQHF. The DNA of the CDR3 is TGCAGTGCTAGCACCGGGGGGCGGGGCGGCAATCAGCCCCAGCATTTT. The rearrangement joins TRBV20-1 to TRBJ1-5; D may be TRBD1 (6 bases). The CDR3 extends over 16 amino acids. CDR1 is DFQATT, CDR2 SNEGSKA, per germline (reference sequence). V lost 3 bases and J 2 bases, leaving 17 bases between the germline ends.

The V and J genes are TRBV27 and TRBJ1-3, with a tentative D call TRBD1 (6 bases). The germline V gene has CDR1 MNHEY and CDR2 SMNVEV (reference sequence). The CDR3 is 16 residues long. The V end was cut by 0 bases, the J end by 2 bases, with 11 bases between. The CDR3 sequence is CASSLSLPGAGNTIYF. The CDR3 DNA follows: TGTGCCAGCAGTTTATCGCTCCCAGGGGCTGGAAACACCATATATTTT.

This clonotype has ten or more counts. The rearrangement uses TRBV6-1 and TRBJ1-6; D may be TRBD1 (6 bases). The germline V gene has CDR1 MNHNS and CDR2 SASEGT. The V gene lost 5 bases and the J gene lost 10 bases, with 18 bases spanning the gap. The CDR3 covers 15 residues. The CDR3 DNA sequence: TGTGCCAGCAGTCGAAGGGACATACAACGATCACCCCTCCACTTT. Translation gives CASSRRDIQRSPLHF.

The J gene is TRBJ2-1, the V gene TRBV6-2 or TRBV6-3; the D gene is possibly TRBD2 (5 bases). V gave up 6 bases and J gave up 6 bases, with 21 bases separating them. This CDR3 spans 16 amino acids. The germline V gene encodes CDR1 MNHEY and CDR2 SVGEGT. CDR3: CASSYVPGFGSNEQFF. For the CDR3, the DNA is TGTGCCAGCAGCTACGTCCCGGGATTCGGCTCCAATGAGCAGTTCTTC.

This clonotype came up many times. The V and J genes are TRBV5-1 and TRBJ2-7; D is perhaps TRBD2 (5 bases). The V end was cut by 2 bases, the J end by 6 bases, with 18 bases between. The germline V gene encodes CDR1 SGHRS and CDR2 YFSETQ. The CDR3 runs to 15 residues. CDR3 residues: CASSLSAADLSEQYF. As DNA, the CDR3 is TGCGCCAGCAGCTTATCGGCAGCGGATCTTAGCGAGCAGTACTTC.

The table lists this clonotype with many counts. The chain is built from TRBV6-1 and TRBJ1-2; possibly TRBD1 for D (5 bases). Trimming removed 6 bases at V and 5 bases at J, with 13 bases between. CDR1 is MNHNS, CDR2 SASEGT, per germline. This CDR3 region has 13 residues. The DNA for the CDR3 is TGTGCCAGCAGAGAACGGGGCTCATATGGCTACACCTTC. Its protein is CASRERGSYGYTF.

This clonotype has just a few counts. This chain joins TRBV28 and TRBJ2-5; TRBD1 agrees at 7 bases. The CDR3 spans 15 residues. Germline-derived CDR1 and CDR2 are MDHEN and SYDVKM. Trimming at V came to 6 bases and at J to 2 bases, leaving 9 bases not matched to a gene. The CDR3 coding sequence is TGTGCCAGCAGGGGTACAGGGACAGCTCAAGAGACCCAGTACTTC. Its translation is CASRGTGTAQETQYF.

This clonotype has ten or more counts. J is TRBJ1-4 and V is TRBV5-6; D ambiguous. V shed 0 bases and J shed 5 bases, with 14 bases lying between them. Germline CDR1 is SGHDT and CDR2 is YYEEEE. The CDR3 is 16 amino acids. The chain's CDR3 is CASSLEAGQRNEKLFF. For the CDR3, the DNA is TGTGCCAGCAGCTTGGAGGCAGGCCAGCGGAATGAAAAACTGTTTTTT.

There are many counts of this clonotype. The CDR3 loop is CSVEVGGGYEQYF. Written as DNA, the CDR3 is TGCAGCGTTGAAGTCGGGGGCGGCTACGAGCAGTACTTC. This chain connects TRBV29-1 to TRBJ2-7, with D perhaps TRBD1 or TRBD2 (6 bases each). V lost 1 base, J lost 3 bases, and 10 bases lay in between. Germline lookup yields CDR1 SQVTM and CDR2 ANQGSEA. This CDR3 comprises 13 residues.

The rearrangement uses TRBV5-1 and TRBJ2-5; D perhaps matches TRBD2 (5 bases). Germline V gene data show CDR1 as SGHRS and CDR2 as YFSETQ. Trimming shortened V by 0 bases and J by 4 bases, and 13 bases separated the two germline ends. The CDR3 is 15 residues long. CDR3 in DNA: TGCGCCAGCAGCTTGGGATCCGGGATACGAGAGACCCAGTACTTC. It codes for CASSLGSGIRETQYF. The full variable domain, with the rest looked up from reference TRBV5-1 and TRBJ2-5, is KAGVTQTPRYLIKTRGQQVTLSCSPISGHRSVSWYQQTPGQGLQFLFEYFSETQRNKGNFPGRFSGRQFSNSRSEMNVSTLELGDSALYLCASSLGSGIRETQYFGPGTRLLVL.

This clonotype was recorded at least ten times. The chain couples TRBV30 to TRBJ1-3; the match to TRBD1 covers 7 bases. CDR1 GTSNPN and CDR2 SVGIG come from the germline V gene (reference sequence). The CDR3 totals 17 residues. J was trimmed by 3 bases and V by 0 bases; bases with no gene match: 11. For the CDR3, the DNA is TGTGCCTGGAGTGTACAGGGGATAGGAATTGATGGAAACACCATATATTTT. It yields the protein CAWSVQGIGIDGNTIYF.